This entry concerns a single T cell receptor (beta chain). Random hexamers were used to reverse transcribe the RNA input (0.5 to 1 ug). TCRdb processed the immunoSEQ multiplex PCR reads anew with MiXCR; each CDR3 protein has one entry. Of 180,000 or so distinct CDR3 sequences in the sample, around 96% were seen once. Per the germline V gene, CDR1 is SGHRS and CDR2 is YFSETQ. The V gene end was trimmed by 0 bases and the J gene end by 1 base; junction bases not matched to a gene: 4. The CDR3 length is 16 residues. The entry originates in a study of CD8 T cells in Susac syndrome. The clonotype originates from a human donor in good health. Sequencing was carried out using CD4+ T cells from PBMCs. This chain joins TRBV5-1 and TRBJ2-1; 7 positions agree with TRBD2. This chain's CDR3 is CASSLDPGGSYNEQFF. Written as DNA, the CDR3 is TGCGCCAGCAGCTTGGATCCCGGGGGGTCCTACAATGAGCAGTTCTTC.